This T cell receptor (beta chain) was identified during a study of T cell repertoires in cytomegalovirus infection. Study summary: Based on public TCR beta signatures, there were indications of CMV infection and of a matching HLA type.

From the reads, TCRdb called clonotypes with MiXCR, one entry per CDR3 protein. The sample yields 300,000 or so distinct CDR3 sequences, more than 20% seen once. Only a few counts were recorded for this clonotype. Its antigen is as yet unknown. Germline V CDR1 and CDR2: SEHNR, FQNEAQ (reference sequence). The CDR3 totals 13 residues. V was trimmed by 5 bases and J by 4 bases, leaving 12 bases between them. The source of this sequence is a human donor in good health (CMV status not recorded). Some clones in this sample may be carry-over from other donors' samples. Sequenced material: cultured PBMCs, taken from culture after CMV antigen stimulation. V is TRBV7-9 and J is TRBJ2-7; no reliable D call. CDR3 in DNA: TGTGCCAGCAGCCCAGTGGGTATGTACGAGCAGTACTTC. Translated: CASSPVGMYEQYF.